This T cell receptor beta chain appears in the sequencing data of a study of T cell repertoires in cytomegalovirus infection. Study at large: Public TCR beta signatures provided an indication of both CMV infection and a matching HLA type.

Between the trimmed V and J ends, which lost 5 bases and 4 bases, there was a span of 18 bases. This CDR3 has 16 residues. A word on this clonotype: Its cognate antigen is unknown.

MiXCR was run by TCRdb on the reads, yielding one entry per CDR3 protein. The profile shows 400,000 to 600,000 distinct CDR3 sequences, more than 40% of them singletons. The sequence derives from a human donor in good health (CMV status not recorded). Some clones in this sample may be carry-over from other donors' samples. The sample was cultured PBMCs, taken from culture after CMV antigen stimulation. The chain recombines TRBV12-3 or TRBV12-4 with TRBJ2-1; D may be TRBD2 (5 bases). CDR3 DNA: TGTGCCAGCAGTCCCGCCGAGGGCTCGAATTACAATGAGCAGTTCTTC. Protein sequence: CASSPAEGSNYNEQFF.